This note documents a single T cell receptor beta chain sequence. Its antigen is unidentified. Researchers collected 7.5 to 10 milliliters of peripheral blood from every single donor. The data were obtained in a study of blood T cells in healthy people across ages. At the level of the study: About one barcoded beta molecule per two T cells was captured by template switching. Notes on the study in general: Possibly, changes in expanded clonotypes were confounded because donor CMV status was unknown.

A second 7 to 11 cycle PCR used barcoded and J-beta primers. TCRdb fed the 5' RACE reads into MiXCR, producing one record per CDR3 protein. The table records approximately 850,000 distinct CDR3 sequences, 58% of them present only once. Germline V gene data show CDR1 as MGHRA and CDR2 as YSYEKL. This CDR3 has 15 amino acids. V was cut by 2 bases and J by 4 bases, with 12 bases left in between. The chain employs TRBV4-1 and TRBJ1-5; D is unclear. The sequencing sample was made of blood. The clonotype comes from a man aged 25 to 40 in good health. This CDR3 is CASSQTGSQNQPQHF. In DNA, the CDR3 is TGCGCCAGCAGCCAAACGGGAAGTCAAAATCAGCCCCAGCATTTT.